Presented here are 13 T cell receptor beta chains from one specimen sequenced in a study of metastatic and nonmetastatic thyroid tumors. Not a single patient had been given any form of treatment at any point before undergoing thyroid surgery. TCRdb ran MiXCR on the PCR reads. The sample contains about 25,000 clones, 20% to 25% of which appear only once. The sample was blood. These receptor sequences come from a male donor with papillary thyroid cancer or a benign thyroid nodule (not recorded which). Some clones in this sample may be carry-over from other donors' samples.

The chain joins TRBV19 to TRBJ2-7; D may be TRBD2 (6 bases). V was cut by 3 bases and J by 5 bases, with 8 bases left in between. Germline CDR1 LNHDA, CDR2 SQIVND (reference sequence). The CDR3 runs 12 residues. The CDR3 loop is CASSIRGNEQYF. CDR3 nucleotides: TGTGCCAGTAGTATCCGGGGGAACGAGCAGTACTTC.

This clone is judged medium-sized. The chain links TRBV5-1 to TRBJ2-2, with D tentatively TRBD1 (6 bases). CDR1 SGHRS and CDR2 YFSETQ come from the germline V gene. Trimming shortened V by 4 bases and J by 7 bases, and 14 bases separated the two germline ends. The CDR3 contains 14 residues. The CDR3, as DNA: TGCGCCAGCAGCGGGGGACAATTTAGCGGGGAGCTGTTTTTT. Its translation is CASSGGQFSGELFF.

This clone appeared many times. CDR3 loop: CASSVGGSGVRGTQYF. The CDR3 bases are TGTGCCAGCAGCGTCGGCGGGAGTGGTGTGCGGGGCACGCAGTATTTT. The V and J genes are TRBV9 and TRBJ2-3; TRBD2 matches at 7 bases. Germline V gene data show CDR1 as SGDLS and CDR2 as YYNGEE. The CDR3 runs to 16 residues. Unmatched junction bases numbered 15, after V lost 2 bases and J lost 9 bases.

By sample fraction, this clone is medium-sized. The same CDR3 arises from other DNA sequences in this sample as well. The chain uses TRBV6-1 and TRBJ2-7; no definite D call. With 7 bases removed from V and 1 base from J, the gap between germline ends came to 11 bases. Germline V CDR1 and CDR2: MNHNS, SASEGT. CDR3 length: 13 residues. The CDR3 sequence: CASNHKGSYEQYF. For the CDR3, the DNA is TGTGCCAGCAATCATAAGGGATCCTACGAGCAGTACTTC.

Ten or more counts support this clone. This chain uses TRBV11-3 with TRBJ2-1, with 12 bases identical to TRBD2. The V gene end was trimmed by 4 bases and the J gene end by 1 base; junction bases not matched to a gene: 17. The length of the CDR3 is 21 residues. Germline V gene sequence: CDR1 SGHNT, CDR2 YENEEA. CDR3: CASSSTGTTSGRPHSYNEQFF. The CDR3 DNA follows: TGTGCCAGCAGCTCTACGGGTACGACTAGCGGGAGACCTCATTCCTACAATGAGCAGTTCTTC.

This clone showed up many times. The gene calls are TRBV9 and TRBJ1-1, with no clear D. Trimming took off 1 base at V and 6 bases at J, with 10 bases between the two ends. This CDR3 region has 13 residues. Germline V CDR1 and CDR2: SGDLS, YYNGEE. Written as DNA, the CDR3 is TGTGCCAGCAGCGTACACCCCAACTCTGAAGCTTTCTTT. Translation: CASSVHPNSEAFF.

This clone was picked up many times. Other nucleotide sequences in the sample specify the same CDR3. J is TRBJ2-2 and V is TRBV2, with D hard to call. This CDR3 is 13 amino acids long. CDR1 and CDR2 from the germline V gene are SNHLY and FYNNEI. Trimming cost V 8 bases and J 2 bases, with 9 bases left between them. CDR3 bases: TGTGCCAGCGCTTACGCAAACACCGGGGAGCTGTTTTTT. Translated, it gives CASAYANTGELFF.

This clone was picked up many times. The chain combines TRBV6-5 with TRBJ1-1; D is undetermined. This CDR3 has 15 residues. Germline-derived CDR1 and CDR2 are MNHEY and SVGAGI. V dropped 0 bases and J dropped 6 bases, with 14 bases sitting between them. This CDR3 reads CASSYSGSSGAEAFF. CDR3 coding DNA: TGTGCCAGCAGTTACTCGGGCAGCTCCGGAGCTGAAGCTTTCTTT.

This clone is classed as medium-sized. The CDR3 region is CASRSGLDTDTQYF. DNA of the CDR3: TGTGCCAGCAGGTCGGGACTAGATACAGATACGCAGTATTTT. J is TRBJ2-3 and V is TRBV6-2 or TRBV6-3; TRBD2 aligns across 8 bases. V was clipped by 6 bases and J by 3 bases; unmatched bases: 5. Germline lookup yields CDR1 MNHEY and CDR2 SVGEGT. This CDR3 has 14 amino acids.

This clone was observed many times. A much larger clone lies a single base off, so this may be a read error. This sequence joins TRBV20-1 and TRBJ2-2, with 10 nucleotides matching TRBD2. Germline assignment: CDR1 DFQATT and CDR2 SNEGSKA (reference sequence). The V gene end was trimmed by 2 bases and the J gene end by 10 bases; junction bases not matched to a gene: 4. The CDR3 has 13 amino acids. The CDR3 reads CSARLAGAEELFF. The CDR3 DNA sequence: TGCAGTGCTAGACTAGCGGGAGCCGAGGAGCTGTTTTTT.

Relative to its sample, this clone is medium-sized. The V call is TRBV6-2 or TRBV6-3, the J call TRBJ1-5; D is possibly TRBD1 (6 bases). In germline, CDR1 is MNHEY, CDR2 SVGEGT. The CDR3 consists of 13 residues. V gave up 7 bases and J gave up 6 bases, with 13 bases separating them. The CDR3 region has the DNA TGTGCCAGCACCGGGGGCCTGGGTCAGCCCCAGCATTTT. Protein sequence: CASTGGLGQPQHF.

This clone was recorded many times. Other DNA sequences in this specimen translate into the identical CDR3. The genes are TRBV7-9 and TRBJ2-3, with D unresolved. Looked up from germline, CDR1 is SEHNR and CDR2 is FQNEAQ (reference sequence). This CDR3 contains 14 residues. Trimming cost V 1 base and J 1 base, with 6 bases left between them. The CDR3 region is CASSLEAGTDTQYF. In DNA form, the CDR3 reads TGTGCCAGCAGCTTAGAGGCCGGCACAGATACGCAGTATTTT.

This clone is classed as medium-sized. This chain joins TRBV4-2 and TRBJ1-5; 11 positions match TRBD1. The CDR3 totals 16 residues. V was pared by 3 bases and J by 3 bases, with 4 bases of the junction left unmatched. Germline V lookup: CDR1 LGHNA, CDR2 YNFKEQ. CDR3 loop: CASSQPDRGPNQPQHF. DNA for the CDR3: TGTGCCAGCAGCCAGCCGGACAGGGGGCCCAATCAGCCCCAGCATTTT.